This T cell receptor beta chain derives from a study of monozygotic twins with inflammatory bowel disease. There are 13 residues in the CDR3. Germline CDR1 and CDR2: SEHNR and FQNEAQ (reference sequence). Details on this clonotype: Its antigen is undetermined.

TCRdb re-called the 5' RACE reads; every CDR3 protein appears as one record, without DNA. The table for this sample gives some 450,000 distinct CDR3 sequences. Broader study findings: Patient repertoires may carry noise from differing immunosuppressive treatments. Differing T cell subtypes remained indistinguishable.

The source material was blood. The V call is TRBV7-9, the J call TRBJ1-6. This clonotype was sampled from a human donor with ulcerative colitis or Crohn's disease, or a healthy co-twin of an affected twin (not recorded which). The CDR3 sequence is CASSPFSDSPLHF.